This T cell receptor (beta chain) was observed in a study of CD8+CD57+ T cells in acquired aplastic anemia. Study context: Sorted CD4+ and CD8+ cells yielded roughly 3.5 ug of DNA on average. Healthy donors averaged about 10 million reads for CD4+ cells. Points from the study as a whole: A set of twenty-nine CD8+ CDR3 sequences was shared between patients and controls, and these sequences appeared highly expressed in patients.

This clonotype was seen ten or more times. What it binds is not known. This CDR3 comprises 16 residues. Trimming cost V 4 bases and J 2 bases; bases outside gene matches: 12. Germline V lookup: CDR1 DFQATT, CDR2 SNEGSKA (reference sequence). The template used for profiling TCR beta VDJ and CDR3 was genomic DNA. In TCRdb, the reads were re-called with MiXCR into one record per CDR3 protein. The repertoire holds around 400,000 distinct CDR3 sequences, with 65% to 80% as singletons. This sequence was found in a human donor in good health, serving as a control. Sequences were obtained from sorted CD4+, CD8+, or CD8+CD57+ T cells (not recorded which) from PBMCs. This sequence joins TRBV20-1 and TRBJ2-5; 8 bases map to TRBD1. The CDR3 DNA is TGCAGTGCTATCCCGAGTTCGGGACAGGTTCAAGAGACCCAGTACTTC. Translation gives CSAIPSSGQVQETQYF.